A selection of T cell receptor beta chains follows, all from one sample in a study of blood T cell repertoires in COVID-19. Some clones are missing from TCRdb's copy, which holds only in-frame ones; the method was immunoSEQ multiplex PCR. Of approximately 38,000 clones in the sample, approximately 90% were seen once. The source material was peripheral blood. These receptors originate from a man younger than 45 with active or convalescent COVID-19. CDR3s include the opening cysteine and the closing phenylalanine or tryptophan. The D gene is left open where the match is weak. The size entry is marked missing in some rows and otherwise reads once, few, many or a size class.

clone_size	v_call	j_call	d_call	cdr3_nt	cdr3_aa
.	TRBV6-5	TRBJ1-2	.	TGTGCCAGCAGTTACCTGCCAGGCCCCTATGGCTACACCTTC	CASSYLPGPYGYTF
.	TRBV19	TRBJ2-2	.	TGTGCCAGTACCCCGTTTGACACCGGGGAGCTGTTTTTT	CASTPFDTGELFF
.	TRBV5-1	TRBJ1-6	TRBD1	TGCGCCAGCAAAGAGGGGGCCTCTAATTCACCCCTCCACTTT	CASKEGASNSPLHF
.	TRBV7-2	TRBJ1-1	.	TGTGCCAGCAGCTCCTCGACTGGGAACACTGAAGCTTTCTTT	CASSSSTGNTEAFF
.	TRBV4-1	TRBJ1-6	.	TGCGCCAGCAGCCAATTAGCGGGGGCTGGGAGTTCACCCCTCCACTTT	CASSQLAGAGSSPLHF
.	TRBV19	TRBJ2-2	.	TGTGCCAGTAGTATCCCCGGGAGGAACACCGGGGAGCTGTTTTTT	CASSIPGRNTGELFF
.	TRBV6-5	TRBJ2-7	.	TGTGCCAGCAGTTACTCGCCACCCAGCTCCTACGAGCAGTACTTC	CASSYSPPSSYEQYF
.	TRBV19	TRBJ2-1	TRBD2	TGTGCCAGTAGTATGGGCGGGAGATACAATGAGCAGTTCTTC	CASSMGGRYNEQFF
once	TRBV5-1	TRBJ2-1	.	TGCGCCAGCAGCTTGGAACAGGTCTCCTACAATGAGCAGTTCTTC	CASSLEQVSYNEQFF
.	TRBV30	TRBJ1-5	TRBD1	TGTGCCCTAGGATTCCGGGACAGGAGAAGCAATCAGCCCCAGCATTTT	CALGFRDRRSNQPQHF
.	TRBV19	TRBJ2-1	TRBD2	TGTGCCAGCAGGCCCGGGACTATGGGTGAGCAGTTCTTC	CASRPGTMGEQFF
once	TRBV5-6	TRBJ2-3	.	TGTGCCAGCAGCTGGCCAGGCACAGATACGCAGTATTTT	CASSWPGTDTQYF
.	TRBV5-1	TRBJ2-7	.	TGCGCCAGCAGCTTGGGGCTCAGAGAGCAGTACTTC	CASSLGLREQYF
once	TRBV29-1	TRBJ2-5	.	TGCAGCGTTTATGAGGGCGCACGGACCCAGTACTTC	CSVYEGARTQYF
.	TRBV7-2	TRBJ2-1	TRBD2	TGTGCCAGCAGCTTAATAGGAGGGGAGGGCAATGAGCAGTTCTTC	CASSLIGGEGNEQFF
.	TRBV6-5	TRBJ1-6	TRBD1	TGTGCCAGCAGGGAGACAGGGACGGCTTCACCCCTCCACTTT	CASRETGTASPLHF
.	TRBV19	TRBJ1-2	.	TGTGCCAGTAGGGACACAGGGATTTATGGCTACACCTTC	CASRDTGIYGYTF
.	TRBV6-1	TRBJ2-5	TRBD2	TGTGCCAGCAGTGAACTAGCGGGGGGGCCAGAGACCCAGTACTTC	CASSELAGGPETQYF
.	TRBV7-2	TRBJ2-1	TRBD2	TGTGCCAGCAGCCCCGGACTAGCGGGAGGGGGGGGTGAGCAGTTCTTC	CASSPGLAGGGGEQFF
.	TRBV24-1	TRBJ1-5	TRBD1	TGTGCCACCAGTGACCGAGGACAGGGCTTCAATCAGCCCCAGCATTTT	CATSDRGQGFNQPQHF
.	TRBV7-2	TRBJ2-1	TRBD2	TGTGCCAGCAGCTTAGCTAGCGGGGGGCCCCACGGGCAGTTCTTC	CASSLASGGPHGQFF
.	TRBV9	TRBJ1-1	TRBD1	TGTGCCAGCAGCTCCGGACAGGTGAACACTGAAGCTTTCTTT	CASSSGQVNTEAFF
.	TRBV6-5	TRBJ2-7	.	TGTGCCAGCAGTTACTCGGGAGAGACGAGAGGGGAGCAGTACTTC	CASSYSGETRGEQYF
.	TRBV6-6	TRBJ1-1	TRBD1	TGTGCCAGCAGTTACCAGGGGGTGAACACTGAAGCTTTCTTT	CASSYQGVNTEAFF
.	TRBV1	TRBJ2-1	.	TGCACCAGCAGCCGATTTCTAGACAATGAGCAGTTCTTC	CTSSRFLDNEQFF
.	TRBV18	TRBJ1-2	TRBD1	TGTGCCAGCTCAAATTCAGGGGGCGCCCTGGATGGCTACACCTTC	CASSNSGGALDGYTF
.	TRBV28	TRBJ1-1	TRBD1	TGTGCCAGCAGCACAGGGGGCTCTGGGAACACTGAAGCTTTCTTT	CASSTGGSGNTEAFF
.	TRBV19	TRBJ1-2	.	TGTGCCAGTAGCGAGGAATACTATGGCTACACCTTC	CASSEEYYGYTF
.	TRBV18	TRBJ2-3	.	TGTGCCAGCTCGCGGGATGGCCCCCCCGATACGCAGTATTTT	CASSRDGPPDTQYF
.	TRBV24-1	TRBJ2-5	TRBD2	TGTGCCACCAGTGTCGCGGGGGGCAGCCAAGAGACCCAGTACTTC	CATSVAGGSQETQYF
.	TRBV6-5	TRBJ2-7	TRBD2	TGTGCCAGCAGTTACTCGGGTCGGGGGGGCCCCTACGAGCAGTACTTC	CASSYSGRGGPYEQYF
once	TRBV19	TRBJ1-4	.	TGTGCCAGTACCTCCGGGCCTAGGGGGGAAAAACTGTTTTTT	CASTSGPRGEKLFF
once	TRBV7-6	TRBJ1-6	.	TGTGCCAGCAGCTTAGGCCAAACAGGGAACAATTCACCCCTCCACTTT	CASSLGQTGNNSPLHF
.	TRBV12-3/TRBV12-4	TRBJ1-2	.	TGTGCCAGCAGTTTGAGGGATGGCTACACCTTC	CASSLRDGYTF
.	TRBV2	TRBJ1-6	TRBD1	TGTGCCAGCAGTCGGGAGGGACAGGGAAGTTCACCCCTCCACTTT	CASSREGQGSSPLHF
.	TRBV2	TRBJ2-2	TRBD2	TGTGCCAGCACTCCGGGACTAGCGTTCAACACCGGGGAGCTGTTTTTT	CASTPGLAFNTGELFF
.	TRBV18	TRBJ2-3	TRBD2	TGTGCCAGCTCTGGACTAGCGGGGGGGCGGACAGATACGCAGTATTTT	CASSGLAGGRTDTQYF
.	TRBV6-5	TRBJ1-6	.	TGTGCCAGCAGTTATGGGGGGGCTCATAATTCACCCCTCCACTTT	CASSYGGAHNSPLHF